One and the same sample provided the 25 T cell receptor beta chains below, sequenced in a study of vaccination and CD4 T cells after COVID-19. The Oncomine TCR Beta short-read assay sequenced DNA from cultured CD4+ T cells. TCRdb fed the PCR reads into MiXCR, producing one record per CDR3 protein. This table holds some 4,400 distinct CDR3 sequences, approximately 30% found once. These receptors have no known antigen. Treatment indicated: approximately nine-day PBMC culture with coronavirus spike peptide pools or control peptides (ViraFEST assay). Input material: CD4+ T cells from blood, cultured in vitro. These receptors all stem from a human donor who had recovered from COVID-19.

This chain connects TRBV6-5 to TRBJ2-5; D gene uncertain. CDR1 is MNHEY, CDR2 SVGAGI, per germline. The CDR3 runs 13 residues. V was shortened by 4 bases and J by 4 bases, with 10 bases between the two germline ends. CDR3: CASSSPRRETQYF. CDR3 bases: TGTGCCAGCAGTTCACCCCGGAGAGAGACCCAGTACTTC.

This clonotype counts as medium-sized. The chain is built from TRBV6-1 and TRBJ1-2; D remains ambiguous. Per germline, CDR1 MNHNS and CDR2 SASEGT. Trimming shortened V by 6 bases and J by 8 bases, and 16 bases separated the two germline ends. The CDR3 spans 13 residues. The CDR3 DNA is TGTGCCAGCAGGGGGTGGTTTCCTGGAGGCTACACCTTC. Protein: CASRGWFPGGYTF.

J is TRBJ2-3 and V is TRBV2; the D gene is possibly TRBD1 (6 bases). CDR1 is SNHLY, CDR2 FYNNEI, per germline. Deletions cut 5 bases from V and 4 bases from J, with 16 bases between. There are 15 residues in the CDR3. The CDR3 loop is CASSYTGSGADTQYF. The DNA of the CDR3 is TGTGCCAGCAGTTATACAGGGTCAGGGGCAGATACGCAGTATTTT. The variable domain in full, with the rest retrieved from reference TRBV2 and TRBJ2-3, is EPEVTQTPSHQVTQMGQEVILRCVPISNHLYFYWYRQILGQKVEFLVSFYNNEISEKSEIFDDQFSVERPDGSNFTLKIRSTKLEDSAMYFCASSYTGSGADTQYFGPGTRLTVL.

The chain uses TRBV15 and TRBJ1-5; D is uncertain. Germline V lookup: CDR1 LNHNV, CDR2 YYDKDF (reference sequence). The CDR3 is 15 residues long. V lost 1 base to trimming and J lost 4 bases, with 11 bases between them. The DNA for the CDR3 is TGTGCCACCAGCAGAGCTGGCGGGAATAATCAGCCCCAGCATTTT. Translated, it gives CATSRAGGNNQPQHF. The full variable domain, rest sourced from reference TRBV15 and TRBJ1-5, is DAMVIQNPRYQVTQFGKPVTLSCSQTLNHNVMYWYQQKSSQAPKLLFHYYDKDFNNEADTPDNFQSRRPNTSFCFLDIRSPGLGDTAMYLCATSRAGGNNQPQHFGDGTRLSIL.

The chain links TRBV19 to TRBJ1-2; 9 positions match TRBD1. V was clipped by 4 bases and J by 2 bases; unmatched bases: 5. The CDR3 is made up of 15 amino acids. Germline loops: CDR1 LNHDA, CDR2 SQIVND (reference sequence). CDR3 DNA sequence: TGTGCCAGTAGTACAACCGGGACAGGGAACTATGGCTACACCTTC. It codes for CASSTTGTGNYGYTF.

The rearrangement uses TRBV7-9 and TRBJ2-6, with D hard to call. This CDR3 region has 15 residues. CDR1 is SEHNR, CDR2 FQNEAQ, per germline (reference sequence). The V gene lost 1 base and the J gene lost 1 base, with 5 bases spanning the gap. The CDR3 is CASSLEQSGANVLTF. CDR3 coding DNA: TGTGCCAGCAGCTTAGAACAGTCTGGGGCCAACGTCCTGACTTTC. Variable domain in full (rest from reference TRBV7-9 and TRBJ2-6): DTGVSQNPRHKITKRGQNVTFRCDPISEHNRLYWYRQTLGQGPEFLTYFQNEAQLEKSRLLSDRFSAERPKGSFSTLEIQRTEQGDSAMYLCASSLEQSGANVLTFGAGSRLTVL.

This clonotype was seen only a few times. The V call is TRBV7-6, the J call TRBJ1-2; perhaps TRBD1 as D (5 bases). Germline CDR1 is SGHVS and CDR2 is FNYEAQ. Trimming took off 9 bases at V and 4 bases at J, with 21 bases between the two ends. The CDR3 contains 15 residues. This chain's CDR3 is CARRGPGRIFYGYTF. Here the CDR3 DNA reads TGTGCCAGGCGTGGACCGGGACGGATCTTCTATGGCTACACCTTC.

This chain uses TRBV9 with TRBJ2-1; TRBD2 might be the D (5 bases). Germline lookup yields CDR1 SGDLS and CDR2 YYNGEE. Trimming shortened V by 0 bases and J by 2 bases, and 15 bases separated the two germline ends. CDR3 size: 17 residues. The CDR3 region has the DNA TGTGCCAGCAGCGTAGGCCCAGCGGTCCGACCCTACAATGAGCAGTTCTTC. Protein product: CASSVGPAVRPYNEQFF.

This clonotype is medium-sized in the sample. The chain recombines TRBV10-3 with TRBJ1-6; a possible D gene is TRBD1 (6 bases). The V and J ends lost 7 bases and 9 bases respectively, with 10 bases between them. This CDR3 comprises 12 residues. Per the germline V gene, CDR1 is ENHRY and CDR2 is SYGVKD. In DNA, the CDR3 is TGTGCCATCAACAGGGTGGGTTCACCCCTCCACTTT. Encoded protein: CAINRVGSPLHF.

This rearrangement joins TRBV6-5 to TRBJ1-2; no reliable D call. Trimming pared 1 base from V and 7 bases from J, leaving 10 bases between. Germline assignment: CDR1 MNHEY and CDR2 SVGAGI. This CDR3 region has 13 residues. CDR3 sequence: CASSYLFGAGYTF. The CDR3 DNA is TGTGCCAGCAGTTACTTGTTTGGAGCTGGCTACACCTTC.

This rearrangement joins TRBV6-1 to TRBJ1-2, with D perhaps matching TRBD1 (5 bases). Germline-derived CDR1 and CDR2 are MNHNS and SASEGT. The V end was cut by 6 bases, the J end by 4 bases, with 12 bases between. This CDR3 has 13 residues. The CDR3 loop reads CASSMAQGYGYTF. CDR3 sequence (DNA): TGTGCCAGCAGCATGGCGCAGGGCTATGGCTACACCTTC.

In its sample, this clonotype was seen a few times. This chain connects TRBV20-1 to TRBJ2-1, with 9 bases lining up with TRBD2. Germline trimming cut 6 bases from V and 1 base from J; bases unmatched to any gene: 10. Germline CDR1 DFQATT, CDR2 SNEGSKA (reference sequence). CDR3 length equals 16 residues. The CDR3 nucleotides read TGCAGTGCCATCTCACTAGCGGGCGTATCCTACAATGAGCAGTTCTTC. Translated, it gives CSAISLAGVSYNEQFF.

This clonotype was recorded a few times. This chain joins TRBV7-8 and TRBJ2-5; 12 nucleotides agree with TRBD2. CDR1 is SGHVS, CDR2 FQNEAQ, per germline. The V segment lost 5 bases and the J segment 7 bases; nucleotides outside the gene matches: 11. The CDR3 is 16 amino acids. CDR3 nucleotide sequence: TGTGCCAGCAGCCCAACTAGCGGGAGGTCTTATGGGACCCAGTACTTC. Translating gives CASSPTSGRSYGTQYF. Full variable domain (missing parts from reference TRBV7-8 and TRBJ2-5): GAGVSQSPRYKVAKRGQDVALRCDPISGHVSLFWYQQALGQGPEFLTYFQNEAQLDKSGLPSDRFFAERPEGSVSTLKIQRTQQEDSAVYLCASSPTSGRSYGTQYFGPGTRLLVL.

The chain is built from TRBV29-1 and TRBJ2-1; TRBD2 aligns across 12 bases. The CDR3 runs to 12 residues. Trimming cost V 3 bases and J 13 bases; bases outside gene matches: 4. Germline CDR1 SQVTM, CDR2 ANQGSEA. CDR3 protein: CSVDLAGGPQFF. The CDR3 bases are TGCAGCGTTGACCTAGCGGGGGGGCCACAGTTCTTC.

V usage is TRBV7-2 and J usage is TRBJ2-2; TRBD2 matches at 7 bases. V shed 5 bases, J shed 6 bases, and the junction held 15 bases outside the gene matches. Germline V gives CDR1 SGHTA, CDR2 FQGNSA. The CDR3 extends over 17 amino acids. The CDR3 reads CASSRTSSLGSAGELFF. The CDR3 nucleotides read TGTGCCAGCAGCCGGACTAGTTCGCTCGGGTCCGCCGGGGAGCTGTTTTTT.

The gene calls are TRBV15 and TRBJ2-5; D remains unclear. Per the germline V gene, CDR1 is LNHNV and CDR2 is YYDKDF (reference sequence). V lost 0 bases to trimming and J lost 1 base, with 3 bases between them. The CDR3 length is 13 residues. The CDR3 spells CATSRDFQETQYF. CDR3 DNA: TGTGCCACCAGCAGAGACTTCCAAGAGACCCAGTACTTC.

The chain couples TRBV5-1 to TRBJ2-2; D is possibly TRBD2 (5 bases). In germline, CDR1 is SGHRS, CDR2 YFSETQ. CDR3 length equals 16 residues. Trimming removed 4 bases at V and 2 bases at J, with 15 bases between. The CDR3 DNA is TGCGCCAGCAGCCCCCCCGCGAGGACTAACACCGGGGAGCTGTTTTTT. Protein product: CASSPPARTNTGELFF.

By proportion, this clonotype is medium-sized. The rearrangement uses TRBV11-3 and TRBJ1-1, with D unresolved. CDR1 is SGHNT and CDR2 is YENEEA in the germline V gene. Trimming removed 3 bases from V and 1 base from J, with 12 bases in between. This CDR3 is built from 15 residues. The CDR3 sequence is CASSLFGRRNTEAFF. Written as DNA, the CDR3 is TGTGCCAGCAGCTTGTTCGGGAGGCGGAACACTGAAGCTTTCTTT.

The chain is built from TRBV7-6 and TRBJ2-3, with TRBD2 identical over 13 bases. The CDR3 loop spans 16 amino acids. Germline lookup yields CDR1 SGHVS and CDR2 FNYEAQ. J gave up 4 bases and V 5 bases, and 6 bases lay outside the gene matches. The CDR3 is CASSPRTSGSSDTQYF. The DNA for the CDR3 is TGTGCCAGCAGCCCCCGGACTAGCGGGAGTTCAGATACGCAGTATTTT.

This clonotype was counted only a few times. The chain combines TRBV4-2 with TRBJ1-2; D gene ambiguous. CDR1 LGHNA and CDR2 YNFKEQ come from the germline V gene. Trimming removed 0 bases from V and 7 bases from J, with 12 bases in between. CDR3 size: 14 residues. CDR3 sequence: CASSQDSTVGGYTF. In nucleotides, the CDR3 is TGTGCCAGCAGCCAAGATTCGACTGTGGGTGGCTACACCTTC.

The chain joins TRBV6-2 or TRBV6-3 to TRBJ2-6; 7 bases align to TRBD2. J lost 0 bases, V lost 5 bases, and 13 bases had no gene match. CDR3 size: 19 residues. Looked up from germline, CDR1 is MNHEY and CDR2 is SVGEGT. The CDR3 loop is CASSTFRGDRTSGANVLTF. The CDR3 DNA sequence: TGTGCCAGCAGTACTTTCCGGGGGGATCGAACCTCTGGGGCCAACGTCCTGACTTTC.

The chain uses TRBV12-3 or TRBV12-4 and TRBJ2-6; no definite D call. V lost 2 bases to trimming and J lost 4 bases, with 3 bases between them. The CDR3 loop spans 13 amino acids. CDR3 amino acids: CASSLLGANVLTF. Here the CDR3 DNA reads TGTGCCAGCAGTTTACTGGGGGCCAACGTCCTGACTTTC.

J is TRBJ2-2 and V is TRBV19; TRBD1 might be the D (6 bases). The V end was cut by 0 bases, the J end by 3 bases, with 11 bases between. This CDR3 comprises 16 residues. Germline loops: CDR1 LNHDA, CDR2 SQIVND (reference sequence). CDR3 loop: CASSIDHRADTGELFF. The CDR3, as DNA: TGTGCCAGTAGTATAGATCACAGGGCGGACACCGGGGAGCTGTTTTTT.

This clonotype was counted a single time. The rearrangement uses TRBV28 and TRBJ2-7, with TRBD1 identical over 7 bases. Germline CDR1 is MDHEN and CDR2 is SYDVKM. The CDR3 runs to 13 residues. V lost 5 bases, J lost 6 bases, and 7 bases stayed unmatched. For the CDR3, the DNA is TGTGCCAGCAGTACGGGACAGCTGCCCGAGCAGTACTTC. This codes for CASSTGQLPEQYF.

The CDR3, as DNA: TGTGCCAGCAGCTTAGCGGGGGGGGATTACGAGCAGTACTTC. It is translated as CASSLAGGDYEQYF. The chain combines TRBV7-2 with TRBJ2-7; TRBD2 aligns across 7 bases. The CDR3 runs 14 residues. V was pared by 0 bases and J by 4 bases, with 3 bases of the junction left unmatched. Germline lookup yields CDR1 SGHTA and CDR2 FQGNSA.